Sequencing of this T cell receptor beta chain was carried out in a study of blood T cell repertoires in COVID-19 (dated by TCRdb to between 2020 and 2021). Concerning the study at large: Samples covering the acute and convalescent phases of COVID-19 were provided by collaborators in the United States, Italy and Spain. The dataset comprised deeply sampled blood TCRbeta repertoires from subjects exposed to, actively infected with, or recovered from COVID-19. A freely available public database, intended as a resource for researchers studying the immune response to SARS-CoV-2, is where the repertoires were released. Where available, HLA class I and class II types were taken from metadata supplied by the sample provider and were not determined by assay-based typing. The samples were drawn from the first 160 participants of the ongoing ImmuneRACE study and from more than 1,000 subjects provided by 6 global collaborators. A de-identified subject ID, COVID-19 status, age in years and sex were almost always included in the sample metadata. The material from the prospective study consisted of cDNA or gDNA derived from T cells, B-cell-depleted T cells, or PBMCs.

TCRbeta CDR3 regions were amplified from genomic DNA by means of the immunoSEQ Assay, a bias-controlled multiplex PCR. Turning to the authors' computational methods: The number of nucleated cells in each sample was estimated by amplification of reference gene primers within the assay. To quantify the absolute abundance of each unique TCRbeta CDR3 rearrangement, sequence reads were collapsed and filtered. For each sample, productive Simpson clonality was calculated as the square root of Simpson's diversity index across productive rearrangements. TCRdb stores this immuneACCESS table with in-frame sequences only. Part of the clones is absent; in the studies checked, under half of the shortfall reflects unresolved V genes, and no reason is known for the rest. That table supplies the V and J calls and clone size; D and trimming were determined from the DNA. The sample includes about 84,000 clones, with 60% to 85% observed a single time. The top ten clonotypes cover roughly 7.3% of the sample.

The collaborating institutions used their own protocols to collect whole blood in K2EDTA tubes. Collaborator samples were shipped for TCRbeta analysis as frozen whole blood, isolated PBMCs, or DNA extracted from either sample type. According to the germline V gene, CDR1 reads SGHDN and CDR2 reads FVKESK. After removal of 4 bases from V and 1 base from J, the junction retains 6 bases not matched to a gene. Including the terminal cysteine and phenylalanine, the CDR3 comprises 16 residues. The DNA shown is the 48-base CDR3, in frame from base 1. The research as a whole found: Clinical and demographic metadata were provided uncurated, with the amount varying by source and participant.

This clone came up once. What antigen it recognizes has not been identified. No per-base quality is available; no much larger clone lies one base away. Material for sequencing was peripheral blood. This sequence uses TRBV14 and TRBJ1-1; 10 bases in the middle match TRBD1. This TCR derives from a man between 65 and 85 years old with acute or convalescent COVID-19. The nucleotide sequence reads as follows: TGTGCCAGCAGCCCCTTACGGGACAGGGGGAACACTGAAGCTTTCTTT. This gives the protein CASSPLRDRGNTEAFF. This CDR3, with the reference TRBV14 and TRBJ1-1 proteins standing in past its ends, gives the full variable domain EAGVTQFPSHSVIEKGQTVTLRCDPISGHDNLYWYRRVMGKEIKFLLHFVKESKQDESGMPNNRFLAERTGGTYSTLKVQPAELEDSGVYFCASSPLRDRGNTEAFFGQGTRLTVV.